The 7 T cell receptor beta chains below were found in one sample sequenced in a study of beta chain features in type 1 diabetes. Every isolated RNA sample was fully reverse transcribed, so sequencing captured expressed TCRB transcripts. Only in-frame clones appear in the TCRdb table, and some are missing; sequencing was by immunoSEQ multiplex PCR. Among approximately 40,000 clones, about 50% were seen once, and the ten largest hold roughly 0.25%. The sample comprised stem cell memory CD4+ T cells from blood. The receptor source for this set is a woman under 40 in good health.

The genes are TRBV7-2 and TRBJ2-3; D possibly corresponds to TRBD2 (6 bases). The CDR3 contains 16 residues. V dropped 1 base and J dropped 5 bases, with 16 bases sitting between them. Germline loops: CDR1 SGHTA, CDR2 FQGNSA. DNA of the CDR3: TGTGCCAGCAGCTTAGTTTTTAAGGAGGGCCGAGATACGCAGTATTTT. It codes for CASSLVFKEGRDTQYF.

The V and J genes are TRBV28 and TRBJ2-1, with 8 bases fitting TRBD2. Unmatched junction bases numbered 10, after V lost 7 bases and J lost 5 bases. The CDR3 is made up of 15 amino acids. The germline V gene has CDR1 MDHEN and CDR2 SYDVKM. The CDR3 region is CASTDGGSGDNEQFF. The CDR3 DNA reads TGTGCCAGCACCGACGGAGGTAGCGGGGACAATGAGCAGTTCTTC. Full variable domain (outside the CDR3, taken from reference TRBV28 and TRBJ2-1): DVKVTQSSRYLVKRTGEKVFLECVQDMDHENMFWYRQDPGLGLRLIYFSYDVKMKEKGDIPEGYSVSREKKERFSLILESASTNQTSMYLCASTDGGSGDNEQFFGPGTRLTVL.

This clone has a single count. The gene calls are TRBV29-1 and TRBJ2-3; TRBD2 agrees at 12 bases. After removal of 4 bases from V and 0 bases from J, the junction contained 5 bases not matched to a gene. The CDR3 runs 16 residues. CDR1 is SQVTM and CDR2 is ANQGSEA in the germline V gene. In DNA, the CDR3 is TGCAGCGTTGGGGGGACTAGCGGGTATAGCACAGATACGCAGTATTTT. Translation gives CSVGGTSGYSTDTQYF.

J is TRBJ1-5 and V is TRBV6-6; tentatively, D is TRBD1 (5 bases). Germline assignment: CDR1 MNHNY and CDR2 SVGAGI (reference sequence). The CDR3 covers 15 residues. V was cut by 2 bases and J by 2 bases, with 10 bases left in between. The DNA of the CDR3 is TGTGCCAGCAGTTACGCACAGGAACGCAATCAGCCCCAGCATTTT. Translated, it gives CASSYAQERNQPQHF.

The rearrangement uses TRBV28 and TRBJ2-2; no clear D gene. Germline V gene sequence: CDR1 MDHEN, CDR2 SYDVKM. V lost 3 bases and J lost 3, with 8 bases in between. CDR3 length: 14 amino acids. CDR3 sequence reads: CASSLLSHTGELFF. CDR3 nucleotides: TGTGCCAGCAGTTTGTTATCTCACACCGGGGAGCTGTTTTTT.

Worth noting for this clone: One junction end disagrees with the germline gene, perhaps due to a read error. The chain is built from TRBV7-7 and TRBJ2-5; 7 bases are shared with TRBD1. Germline V gene data show CDR1 as SSHAT and CDR2 as FNYEAQ (reference sequence). There are 14 residues in the CDR3. CDR3 region: CASSQTGRKETQYF. The CDR3 DNA reads as TGTGCTAGCAGTCAGACAGGGCGCAAAGAGACCCAGTACTTC.

CDR3 DNA sequence: TGTGCCAGCACCTATGGGGCGGGACAGGGACACGAGCAGTACTTC. Translating it yields CASTYGAGQGHEQYF. V is TRBV28 and J is TRBJ2-7; 9 nucleotides align to TRBD1. The CDR3 is 15 residues long. Germline V lookup: CDR1 MDHEN, CDR2 SYDVKM. Trimming cost V 7 bases and J 5 bases; bases outside gene matches: 12.